The entry below gives a single T cell receptor (beta chain) sequence along with its context. What antigen it recognizes has not been identified. No per-base quality is available; no much larger clone lies one base away. Instrument on record: Illumina NovaSeq 6000. cDNA libraries for TCRalpha and TCRbeta were prepared by 5'RACE using constant-segment primers, with sample barcodes and unique molecular identifiers added. RNA was extracted from every sample with Trizol reagent. The libraries were amplified in two PCR steps, and the second step added a second sample barcode and Illumina TruSeq adapters. Sequencing of libraries was performed on an Illumina NovaSeq with 2 x 150 bp paired-end reads. The paper's processing steps were these. Demultiplexing of reads and collapsing into UMI-guided consensus sequences were performed with migec v1.2.7. Using mixcr v2.1.11, the UMI consensuses were aligned to TRA and TRB V and J templates and assembled into clonotypes. Clonotypes were classified as expanded or contracted when called significant by both edgeR and NoisET, with noise models trained on biological replicates. For edgeR calls, a false discovery rate-adjusted p below 0.01 and a log2 fold-change threshold of 1 were applied. As an exploratory analysis of dynamics, max-normalized trajectories of the 1000 most abundant clonotypes were examined with PCA combined with hierarchical clustering. Each responding clone was given a CD4 or CD8 phenotype based on the CD4+ and CD8+ repertoires, which had been sequenced separately. Starting from the raw public reads, TCRdb applied fastp trimming at Q25, assembled clones with MiXCR and retained in-frame beta chains. Rows merge per CDR3 protein into single entries with the most common DNA and genes. Here the V and J calls rest on TCRdb's processing, not on the authors' analysis. The sample yields about 420,000 distinct CDR3 sequences; 23% were counted once. The biggest ten clones account for approximately 14% of the sample.

The V and J ends are trimmed by 6 bases and 0 bases, leaving 8 bases between them. The germline V gene gives CDR1 as SGHRS and CDR2 as YFSETQ. Taken from cysteine to phenylalanine, the CDR3 has 13 residues. Only the CDR3 portion is preserved as DNA: 39 bases, with reading frame beginning at the first base. The entry originates in a study of T-cell memory formation after mild COVID-19 listed by TCRdb under 2021. Notes on the research overall: TCR sequence clusters from the two donors were largely donor specific. In two donors, T-cell clones that expanded and contracted after mild COVID-19 were tracked by sequencing TCRalpha and TCRbeta repertoires over time. Two young, previously healthy adult volunteers, one female and one male, were included in the cohort.

Results the study describes overall, beyond this receptor: SARS-CoV-2 specificity of the second-wave clones peaking on day 37 was not confirmed. Contracting CD4+ clones were found mainly in CM and EM memory subsets, while CD8+ clones were enriched in EMRA. From day 15 to 85, contracting clones showed balanced CD4/CD8 phenotypes, whereas a second wave of clones that expanded from day 15 to 37 leaned towards CD4+. Some responding clones were detected in pre-infection memory, which suggested that pre-existing cross-reactive memory T cells had joined the SARS-CoV-2 response. Only a couple of mild cases were covered in the study, and larger cohorts including severe cases with pre-infection samples were considered necessary.

Ficoll-Paque density gradient centrifugation was used to isolate PBMCs. The V gene is TRBV5-1 and the J gene is TRBJ2-3; the D gene is unclear. The sample was PBMCs or a T cell subset sorted from them (not recorded which). The source of this sequence is an adult woman who had mild COVID-19 (a few samples of this study predate the infection). The sample titles of this study are shuffled in the database, so cell type and time point are left out; the donor was told from shared clones. The DNA is as follows: TGCGCCAGCAAATTCCTTAGCACAGATACGCAGTATTTT. Its translation is CASKFLSTDTQYF.